One sample yielded the 27 T cell receptor beta chains listed below, sequenced in a study of blood T cells in healthy people across ages. The use of a sample-barcoded 5' primer and a J-beta primer mix characterized a second PCR of roughly 6 to 11 cycles. TCRdb reprocessed the 5' RACE reads via MiXCR and lists one record per CDR3 protein. The sample contains approximately 1.5 million distinct CDR3 sequences, around 35% of which appear only once. Input material: blood. Receptor source: a woman aged 25-40 years in good health.

The chain employs TRBV4-1 and TRBJ2-5; no clear D gene. The V end lost 3 bases, the J end lost 7 bases, and 12 bases lay between the germline ends. The length of the CDR3 is 13 residues. Per germline, CDR1 MGHRA and CDR2 YSYEKL. This CDR3 reads CASSQLGSATQYF. CDR3 coding DNA: TGCGCCAGCAGCCAGTTGGGGTCCGCGACCCAGTACTTC.

The CDR3 nucleotides read TGTGCCATCAGTGAGACGTTATACACAGGGGTCACTGAAGCTTTCTTT. Translating gives CAISETLYTGVTEAFF. The chain has TRBV10-3 and TRBJ1-1, with TRBD1 identical over 7 bases. CDR1 ENHRY and CDR2 SYGVKD come from the germline V gene. Trimming removed 2 bases from V and 4 bases from J; junction bases left unmatched: 10. The CDR3 has 16 amino acids.

This rearrangement joins TRBV6-5 to TRBJ1-2; D gene ambiguous. The germline V and J ends were trimmed by 0 bases and 2 bases, with 7 bases remaining between them. Germline values: CDR1 MNHEY, CDR2 SVGAGI. The CDR3 loop spans 14 amino acids. The CDR3, as DNA: TGTGCCAGCAGTTACTCGGTACAGAACTATGGCTACACCTTC. Protein product: CASSYSVQNYGYTF.

This clonotype has just a few counts. The rearrangement uses TRBV5-6 and TRBJ2-3; D possibly corresponds to TRBD1 (5 bases). Germline V lookup: CDR1 SGHDT, CDR2 YYEEEE. The CDR3 consists of 14 residues. V dropped 4 bases and J dropped 4 bases, with 13 bases sitting between them. The CDR3 DNA reads TGTGCCAGCAGCAGGGGCCGAGACTCAGATACGCAGTATTTT. This sequence encodes CASSRGRDSDTQYF.

This chain connects TRBV7-9 to TRBJ2-7; D is ambiguous. The CDR3 has 13 residues. Germline values: CDR1 SEHNR, CDR2 FQNEAQ (reference sequence). With 5 bases removed from V and 12 bases from J, the gap between germline ends came to 20 bases. The CDR3 loop is CASSGSKVDLPYF. CDR3 DNA sequence: TGTGCCAGCAGCGGATCCAAGGTAGACCTCCCGTACTTC.

The CDR3 nucleotides read TGCAGTGCTAGGTCACAGAGCAGCTGCGAGCAGTACTTC. Amino acids: CSARSQSSCEQYF. The rearrangement links TRBV20-1 to TRBJ2-7; D call uncertain. This CDR3 is built from 13 residues. CDR1 and CDR2 from the germline V gene are DFQATT and SNEGSKA (reference sequence). V lost 3 bases to trimming and J lost 6 bases, with 15 bases between them.

This clonotype occurred a few times. The V call is TRBV12-3 or TRBV12-4, the J call TRBJ2-2; unclear D gene. The CDR3 covers 15 residues. V lost 3 bases and J lost 2, with 10 bases in between. CDR3 loop: CASSLEHLNTGELFF. Here the CDR3 DNA reads TGTGCCAGCAGTTTGGAGCACCTAAACACCGGGGAGCTGTTTTTT.

The chain employs TRBV5-1 and TRBJ2-2; maybe TRBD1 (5 bases). In germline, CDR1 is SGHRS, CDR2 YFSETQ. This CDR3 is built from 16 residues. Trimming took 4 bases from V and 0 from J, leaving 13 bases between them. CDR3 sequence reads: CASSIGATANTGELFF. The DNA for the CDR3 is TGCGCCAGCAGCATTGGGGCCACGGCGAACACCGGGGAGCTGTTTTTT.

The chain couples TRBV19 to TRBJ2-3; 8 positions agree with TRBD2. This CDR3 contains 15 residues. J was trimmed by 5 bases and V by 6 bases; bases with no gene match: 10. Per the germline V gene, CDR1 is LNHDA and CDR2 is SQIVND (reference sequence). The chain's CDR3 is CASREDGGARDTQYF. The CDR3 DNA reads as TGTGCCAGTAGGGAAGACGGGGGGGCGAGAGATACGCAGTATTTT.

This clonotype has just a few counts. The rearrangement links TRBV5-8 to TRBJ2-1, with a weak D call TRBD1 (5 bases). Germline loops: CDR1 SGHTS, CDR2 YDEGEE. The CDR3 is made up of 15 amino acids. Trimming left V 1 base short and J 8 bases short, with 16 bases between. In DNA, the CDR3 is TGTGCCAGCAGCTTGTGGTTGACTGGCAGGGATGAGCAGTTCTTC. This gives the protein CASSLWLTGRDEQFF.

This clonotype has a handful of counts. The rearrangement uses TRBV15 and TRBJ2-1, with 8 bases that match TRBD2. The V segment lost 6 bases and the J segment 8 bases; nucleotides outside the gene matches: 9. Germline V gene lookup returns CDR1 LNHNV and CDR2 YYDKDF (reference sequence). The CDR3 extends over 14 amino acids. CDR3 coding DNA: TGTGCCACCAGAAAAAGACTAGCGTCGGATGAGCAGTTCTTC. It yields the protein CATRKRLASDEQFF. Complete variable domain (other parts from reference TRBV15 and TRBJ2-1): DAMVIQNPRYQVTQFGKPVTLSCSQTLNHNVMYWYQQKSSQAPKLLFHYYDKDFNNEADTPDNFQSRRPNTSFCFLDIRSPGLGDTAMYLCATRKRLASDEQFFGPGTRLTVL.

CDR3 in DNA: TGCAGTGCTAGTACAGGGGACTATTATAGCAATCAGCCCCAGCATTTT. Protein product: CSASTGDYYSNQPQHF. This chain uses TRBV20-1 with TRBJ1-5, with 7 nucleotides matching TRBD1. The CDR3 runs to 16 residues. V was pared by 3 bases and J by 0 bases, with 8 bases of the junction left unmatched. CDR1 is DFQATT and CDR2 is SNEGSKA in the germline V gene (reference sequence).

The V and J genes are TRBV20-1 and TRBJ2-1; 11 nucleotides align to TRBD2. CDR1 and CDR2 from the germline V gene are DFQATT and SNEGSKA (reference sequence). This CDR3 has 15 amino acids. V dropped 5 bases and J dropped 9; count of bases not matched to a gene: 12. Written as DNA, the CDR3 is TGCAGTGCTCCGATCTTTAGCGGGGGGGCCGGTGAGCAGTTCTTC. This encodes CSAPIFSGGAGEQFF.

This rearrangement joins TRBV6-1 to TRBJ1-4; the match to TRBD1 covers 8 bases. Trimming removed 4 bases from V and 2 bases from J; junction bases left unmatched: 12. The CDR3 sequence is 18 residues long. CDR1 MNHNS and CDR2 SASEGT come from the germline V gene. In DNA form, the CDR3 reads TGTGCCAGCAGTGGAACTGGACAGGGTACGGGGACTAATGAAAAACTGTTTTTT. This translates into CASSGTGQGTGTNEKLFF.

The chain recombines TRBV5-1 with TRBJ1-2; maybe TRBD1 (5 bases). This CDR3 spans 14 amino acids. Trimming removed 0 bases at V and 3 bases at J, with 9 bases between. The V gene's germline CDR1 is SGHRS and CDR2 YFSETQ. Written as DNA, the CDR3 is TGCGCCAGCAGCTTGGAATGGGGGGACTATGGCTACACCTTC. This gives the protein CASSLEWGDYGYTF.

The J gene is TRBJ1-2, the V gene TRBV6-1, with a tentative D call TRBD1 (5 bases). V lost 0 bases to trimming and J lost 4 bases, with 12 bases between them. Germline V gene lookup returns CDR1 MNHNS and CDR2 SASEGT. CDR3 size: 15 residues. This chain's CDR3 is CASSEAARAVYGYTF. DNA for the CDR3: TGTGCCAGCAGTGAAGCCGCCAGGGCTGTCTATGGCTACACCTTC.

A remark on this clonotype: One end of the junction varies from germline; a read error may be responsible. This rearrangement joins TRBV4-1 to TRBJ1-1; possibly TRBD1 for D (6 bases). The germline V gene has CDR1 MGHRA and CDR2 YSYEKL. This CDR3 is 15 amino acids long. The CDR3 DNA is TGCGCCAGCAGGCAAGATCCGGCAGGGGTCACTGAAGCTTTCTTT. Encoded protein: CASRQDPAGVTEAFF.

The V and J genes are TRBV20-1 and TRBJ2-3, with D unclear. The CDR3 has 15 amino acids. The ends were cut back, 3 bases at V and 6 bases at J, with 19 bases in the middle. Per germline, CDR1 DFQATT and CDR2 SNEGSKA (reference sequence). CDR3 bases: TGCAGTGCTAGGTACATATGGTTAAGTGAGGATACGCAGTATTTT. It translates to CSARYIWLSEDTQYF.

Remarks on this clonotype: A read error may account for a junction end that differs from germline. The rearrangement links TRBV6-5 to TRBJ1-2; D is unclear. The CDR3 extends over 13 amino acids. CDR1 MNHEY and CDR2 SVGAGI come from the germline V gene. This chain's CDR3 is CACSKGLNYGYTF. CDR3 in DNA: TGTGCCTGCAGCAAAGGACTGAACTATGGCTACACCTTC.

This clonotype was picked up a small number of times. The rearrangement joins TRBV7-9 to TRBJ2-7; perhaps D is TRBD1 or TRBD2 (6 bases each). The length of the CDR3 is 13 residues. The V and J ends lost 5 bases and 3 bases respectively, with 11 bases between them. Germline CDR1 is SEHNR and CDR2 is FQNEAQ (reference sequence). The CDR3 is CASSRGENYEQYF. For the CDR3, the DNA is TGTGCCAGCAGCAGGGGGGAAAACTACGAGCAGTACTTC.

The chain combines TRBV7-2 with TRBJ1-5; D possibly corresponds to TRBD1 (5 bases). V was shortened by 5 bases and J by 3 bases, with 23 bases between the two germline ends. CDR1 is SGHTA and CDR2 is FQGNSA in the germline V gene. The CDR3 length is 18 residues. The CDR3 is CASSQSWVLSGHNQPQHF. The CDR3 DNA sequence: TGTGCCAGCAGCCAATCCTGGGTACTATCGGGGCACAATCAGCCCCAGCATTTT.

This clonotype was observed a few times. The chain links TRBV5-1 to TRBJ2-1, with TRBD2 matching over 10 bases. This CDR3 is built from 16 residues. The junction had 9 bases not matched to a gene; V was cut back by 3 bases and J by 6 bases. Germline V gene sequence: CDR1 SGHRS, CDR2 YFSETQ. CDR3 region: CASSSALAGVVNEQFF. The CDR3 DNA sequence: TGCGCCAGCAGCTCGGCCCTAGCGGGAGTCGTCAATGAGCAGTTCTTC.

The chain couples TRBV28 to TRBJ2-4; D gene unclear. The J call could be wrong; TRBJ2-7 is a better fit for the DNA end. Germline V CDR1 and CDR2: MDHEN, SYDVKM. The CDR3 sequence is 12 residues long. The CDR3 spells CASRPSGREQYF. The CDR3 DNA follows: TGTGCCAGCAGGCCATCGGGTCGCGAGCAGTACTTC.

This clonotype was found many times. The chain joins TRBV4-1 to TRBJ2-5; D remains unclear. Germline assignment: CDR1 MGHRA and CDR2 YSYEKL. Trimming stripped 1 base from V and 4 bases from J, with 13 bases between. This CDR3 is built from 15 residues. The CDR3 loop reads CASSQVKVAGETQYF. The CDR3 region has the DNA TGCGCCAGCAGCCAAGTGAAAGTAGCAGGAGAGACCCAGTACTTC.

There are a few counts of this clonotype. CDR3: CSVEERLAGPRPYEQYF. DNA for the CDR3: TGCAGCGTTGAGGAGAGACTAGCGGGGCCTCGGCCCTACGAGCAGTACTTC. The V and J genes are TRBV29-1 and TRBJ2-7, with 11 positions matching TRBD2. The germline CDR1 and CDR2 sequences are SQVTM and ANQGSEA. V was pared by 3 bases and J by 2 bases, with 12 bases of the junction left unmatched. The CDR3 sequence is 17 residues long.

This clonotype came up a few times. The chain carries TRBV20-1 and TRBJ2-7, with 9 bases identical to TRBD2. The CDR3 extends over 15 amino acids. Germline V gene data show CDR1 as DFQATT and CDR2 as SNEGSKA (reference sequence). V gave up 4 bases and J gave up 1 base; unmatched junction bases: 8. The DNA of the CDR3 is TGCAGTGCTATTGGCCTTAGCGGGAGTTCCTACGAGCAGTACTTC. Encoded protein: CSAIGLSGSSYEQYF.

This clonotype was observed a handful of times. The chain combines TRBV2 with TRBJ2-7; a possible D gene is TRBD2 (6 bases). V lost 2 bases and J lost 5, with 22 bases in between. Germline values: CDR1 SNHLY, CDR2 FYNNEI. The CDR3 runs 17 residues. This CDR3 reads CASSESRGSARINEQYF. CDR3 coding DNA: TGTGCCAGCAGTGAATCCCGGGGGTCAGCCCGCATTAACGAGCAGTACTTC.